These 9 T cell receptor beta chains originate from one sample sequenced in a study of beta chain features in type 1 diabetes. Expressed TCRB transcripts got sequenced, as all isolated RNA was reverse transcribed. The table came from immunoSEQ multiplex PCR; TCRdb's copy has only in-frame clones and leaves some out. The data contain under 400,000 clones, 10% to 15% of them seen just once; the ten biggest clones take up around 0.02%. The material sequenced was naive CD4+ T cells from blood. These receptors all come from a young man in good health.

This chain uses TRBV5-1 with TRBJ2-2, with 7 bases fitting TRBD1. Germline V gene data show CDR1 as SGHRS and CDR2 as YFSETQ. V lost 1 base and J lost 6; bases outside the gene matches: 0. This CDR3 has 13 amino acids. This CDR3 is CASSLQGAGELFF. The CDR3, as DNA: TGCGCCAGCAGCTTGCAGGGGGCCGGGGAGCTGTTTTTT.

This clone came up a few times. The rearrangement uses TRBV28 and TRBJ1-2, with D maybe TRBD1 (6 bases). Germline V gene data show CDR1 as MDHEN and CDR2 as SYDVKM. The CDR3 runs 14 residues. V lost 2 bases and J 2 bases, leaving 9 bases between the germline ends. DNA for the CDR3: TGTGCCAGCAGTTTAATCCAGGGGAACTATGGCTACACCTTC. Translating gives CASSLIQGNYGYTF.

About this clone: The sample holds other DNA sequences that translate to the same CDR3. The V and J genes are TRBV5-1 and TRBJ1-5; tentative D call: TRBD1 (6 bases). V was pared by 1 base and J by 0 bases, with 8 bases between. The CDR3 contains 15 residues. Germline CDR1 is SGHRS and CDR2 is YFSETQ. This chain's CDR3 is CASSLLGASNQPQHF. The CDR3, as DNA: TGCGCCAGCAGCTTGTTGGGGGCTAGCAATCAGCCCCAGCATTTT.

CDR3 in DNA: TGTGCCAGCAGTTGGGCCGGGAGAAACACCATATATTTT. Translating gives CASSWAGRNTIYF. The chain combines TRBV28 with TRBJ1-3; unclear D gene. Germline V lookup: CDR1 MDHEN, CDR2 SYDVKM. V dropped 4 bases and J dropped 5 bases, with 9 bases sitting between them. CDR3 length equals 13 residues.

The chain uses TRBV28 and TRBJ2-5; 9 bases align to TRBD1. This CDR3 spans 13 amino acids. Germline values: CDR1 MDHEN, CDR2 SYDVKM. V was clipped by 6 bases and J by 5 bases; unmatched bases: 4. The CDR3 loop is CASRTGGRETQYF. DNA of the CDR3: TGTGCCAGCAGGACAGGGGGGAGGGAGACCCAGTACTTC. Based on the CDR3 plus reference TRBV28 and TRBJ2-5, the full variable domain is DVKVTQSSRYLVKRTGEKVFLECVQDMDHENMFWYRQDPGLGLRLIYFSYDVKMKEKGDIPEGYSVSREKKERFSLILESASTNQTSMYLCASRTGGRETQYFGPGTRLLVL.

This clone was observed a handful of times. The chain employs TRBV9 and TRBJ2-3, with 13 bases aligning to TRBD2. In germline, CDR1 is SGDLS, CDR2 YYNGEE. J lost 4 bases, V lost 3 bases, and 5 bases had no gene match. CDR3 length equals 16 residues. CDR3: CASSDRLAGGPDTQYF. In nucleotides, the CDR3 is TGTGCCAGCAGCGACCGACTAGCGGGGGGTCCAGATACGCAGTATTTT.

In its sample, this clone was seen a few times. The chain employs TRBV4-2 and TRBJ1-3; 8 bases agree with TRBD1. J was trimmed by 4 bases and V by 4 bases; bases with no gene match: 6. The CDR3 has 15 amino acids. Looked up from germline, CDR1 is LGHNA and CDR2 is YNFKEQ. The CDR3 sequence is CASSLGTGAGNTIYF. The CDR3 coding sequence is TGTGCCAGCAGCCTCGGGACAGGCGCAGGAAACACCATATATTTT.

This clone was found a few times. The chain links TRBV30 to TRBJ2-1; tentatively, D is TRBD2 (5 bases). V shed 0 bases and J shed 2 bases, with 11 bases lying between them. This CDR3 has 15 residues. Per the germline V gene, CDR1 is GTSNPN and CDR2 is SVGIG (reference sequence). The CDR3 loop reads CAWSVPGIPYNEQFF. The CDR3 nucleotides are TGTGCCTGGAGTGTACCCGGGATCCCCTACAATGAGCAGTTCTTC.

In this sample, this clone turned up a few times. The rearrangement uses TRBV5-8 and TRBJ2-7, with 8 bases that match TRBD2. Germline V CDR1 and CDR2: SGHTS, YDEGEE. Germline trimming cut 3 bases from V and 2 bases from J; bases unmatched to any gene: 13. The CDR3 length is 17 residues. DNA for the CDR3: TGTGCCAGCAGCTGGGGTCAGGGGCGCGGGAGGCCCTACGAGCAGTACTTC. As protein: CASSWGQGRGRPYEQYF.